This entry lists 21 T cell receptor beta chains sequenced from one sample in a study of blood T cell repertoires in COVID-19. TCRdb's copy holds only in-frame clones and misses some; the assay was immunoSEQ multiplex PCR. The top ten clones hold 1.5% to 2% of a sample with approximately 28,000 clones, nearly 90% of them seen once. Sequenced: peripheral blood. These TCRs come from a woman aged 55-69 years with active COVID-19.

The chain is built from TRBV10-3 and TRBJ1-1; 11 bases match TRBD1. Unmatched junction bases numbered 4, after V lost 3 bases and J lost 4 bases. From germline, CDR1 is ENHRY and CDR2 SYGVKD. The CDR3 runs to 15 residues. The CDR3 region has the DNA TGTGCCATCAGTGAACACGGGACAGGGGGCACTGAAGCTTTCTTT. Encoded protein: CAISEHGTGGTEAFF.

The chain recombines TRBV6-2 or TRBV6-3 with TRBJ1-4; D is possibly TRBD1 (5 bases). Trimming pared 6 bases from V and 10 bases from J, leaving 12 bases between. This CDR3 region has 12 residues. CDR1 and CDR2 (germline): MNHEY, SVGEGT. The DNA for the CDR3 is TGTGCCAGCAGCCGGACATGGGGAAAACTGTTTTTT. Translation: CASSRTWGKLFF.

CDR3 sequence reads: CASSLAGSHYEQYF. In nucleotides, the CDR3 is TGTGCCAGCAGCTTAGCCGGTTCCCACTACGAGCAGTACTTC. The gene calls are TRBV7-9 and TRBJ2-7, with D hard to call. Germline CDR1 is SEHNR and CDR2 is FQNEAQ (reference sequence). V was shortened by 0 bases and J by 3 bases, with 9 bases between the two germline ends. This CDR3 comprises 14 residues.

This sequence joins TRBV30 and TRBJ2-2, with TRBD2 matching over 7 bases. Germline values: CDR1 GTSNPN, CDR2 SVGIG (reference sequence). With 3 bases clipped from V and 4 bases from J, the junction kept 8 bases outside the gene matches. The CDR3 extends over 15 amino acids. DNA for the CDR3: TGTGCCTGGAGGGGGAGGGGAGTCGGCACCGGGGAGCTGTTTTTT. It specifies CAWRGRGVGTGELFF.

The rearrangement links TRBV7-7 to TRBJ2-5; perhaps TRBD2 as D (5 bases). V gave up 2 bases and J gave up 2 bases, with 6 bases separating them. The CDR3 contains 13 residues. CDR1 and CDR2 from the germline V gene are SSHAT and FNYEAQ (reference sequence). This CDR3 reads CASSLRLQETQYF. CDR3 sequence (DNA): TGTGCCAGCAGCTTAAGACTACAAGAGACCCAGTACTTC.

CDR3 nucleotide sequence: TGTGCCAGCAGCTCAAGCAGTGCAGGAGGCACTGAAGCTTTCTTT. It yields the protein CASSSSSAGGTEAFF. The chain employs TRBV11-2 and TRBJ1-1; D uncertain. This CDR3 is 15 amino acids long. Germline CDR1 and CDR2: SGHAT and FQNNGV. With 4 bases removed from V and 4 bases from J, the gap between germline ends came to 16 bases. The full variable domain, in which reference TRBV11-2 and TRBJ1-1 provide the parts outside the CDR3, is EAGVAQSPRYKIIEKRQSVAFWCNPISGHATLYWYQQILGQGPKLLIQFQNNGVVDDSQLPKDRFSAERLKGVDSTLKIQPAKLEDSAVYLCASSSSSAGGTEAFFGQGTRLTVV.

This chain joins TRBV3-1 (or the pseudogene TRBV3-2) and TRBJ2-1; a weak D match, TRBD2 (5 bases). The germline CDR1 and CDR2 sequences are LGHDT and YNNKEL (reference sequence). The ends were cut back, 4 bases at V and 7 bases at J, with 14 bases in the middle. The CDR3 length is 14 residues. The CDR3 DNA reads as TGTGCCAGCAGCCCTCCCGGGAAGAAAAATGAGCAGTTCTTC. Protein: CASSPPGKKNEQFF.

The chain uses TRBV24-1 and TRBJ2-2, with D tentatively TRBD2 (6 bases). Trimming left V 1 base short and J 4 bases short, with 12 bases between. The CDR3 has 16 residues. Germline CDR1 and CDR2: KGHDR and SFDVKD. CDR3 loop: CATSDFGGDPTGELFF. CDR3 sequence (DNA): TGTGCCACCAGTGATTTCGGCGGGGACCCCACCGGGGAGCTGTTTTTT.

The genes are TRBV5-4 and TRBJ1-1, with D possibly being TRBD1 (5 bases). The CDR3 length is 14 residues. Trimming took 2 bases from V and 3 from J, leaving 11 bases between them. Germline V lookup: CDR1 SGHNT, CDR2 YYREEE (reference sequence). This CDR3 reads CASSFQGDHTEAFF. The CDR3, as DNA: TGTGCCAGCAGCTTTCAAGGGGATCACACTGAAGCTTTCTTT.

The chain recombines TRBV5-1 with TRBJ2-3; possible D gene TRBD1, 5 bases. The ends were cut back, 0 bases at V and 1 base at J, with 9 bases in the middle. Germline values: CDR1 SGHRS, CDR2 YFSETQ. This CDR3 region has 15 residues. This CDR3 is CASSLGTSGTDTQYF. CDR3 DNA sequence: TGCGCCAGCAGCTTGGGGACAAGTGGCACAGATACGCAGTATTTT.

DNA for the CDR3: TGTGCCAGCAGTCTACAGGGGGTAAATCAGCCCCAGCATTTT. This codes for CASSLQGVNQPQHF. The chain uses TRBV27 and TRBJ1-5; the match to TRBD1 covers 8 bases. The CDR3 totals 14 residues. Unmatched junction bases numbered 4, after V lost 5 bases and J lost 4 bases. In germline, CDR1 is MNHEY, CDR2 SMNVEV (reference sequence).

The chain is built from TRBV4-2 and TRBJ2-7, with a tentative D call TRBD2 (5 bases). V shed 0 bases and J shed 7 bases, with 13 bases lying between them. The length of the CDR3 is 14 residues. Germline CDR1 and CDR2: LGHNA and YNFKEQ. The CDR3 region has the DNA TGTGCCAGCAGCCAAGATAAACTAGGTCGGGAGCAGTACTTC. Encoded protein: CASSQDKLGREQYF.

CDR3: CASVDRRIDTQYF. The DNA of the CDR3 is TGTGCCAGCGTTGACAGGAGGATAGATACGCAGTATTTT. J is TRBJ2-3 and V is TRBV7-2, with D possibly matching TRBD1 (6 bases). This CDR3 region has 13 residues. The germline V gene has CDR1 SGHTA and CDR2 FQGNSA. V was trimmed by 8 bases and J by 5 bases, leaving 14 bases between them.

The chain joins TRBV11-2 to TRBJ1-1; 10 nucleotides agree with TRBD1. The CDR3 runs 19 residues. Looked up from germline, CDR1 is SGHAT and CDR2 is FQNNGV. The ends lost 6 bases at V and 2 bases at J; junction bases unmatched: 18. The CDR3 protein is CASRTIRDRGRRANTEAFF. In DNA, the CDR3 is TGTGCCAGCAGGACTATCCGGGACAGGGGTAGGAGGGCCAACACTGAAGCTTTCTTT.

The chain is built from TRBV18 and TRBJ2-3; no clear D gene. Germline V CDR1 and CDR2: KGHSH, LQKENI. CDR3 length: 14 amino acids. The ends were cut back, 2 bases at V and 7 bases at J, with 13 bases in the middle. In DNA, the CDR3 is TGTGCCAGCTCACCAGGTATCCCCAGGCATACGCAGTATTTT. Amino acids: CASSPGIPRHTQYF. Combining the CDR3 with reference TRBV18 and TRBJ2-3 gives the whole variable domain NAGVMQNPRHLVRRRGQEARLRCSPMKGHSHVYWYRQLPEEGLKFMVYLQKENIIDESGMPKERFSAEFPKEGPSILRIQQVVRGDSAAYFCASSPGIPRHTQYFGPGTRLTVL.

CDR3 bases: TGTGCCAGCAGTTTAGGTGACAGGGGGTACACTGAAGCTTTCTTT. Its translation: CASSLGDRGYTEAFF. This chain connects TRBV28 to TRBJ1-1, with 9 bases aligning to TRBD1. Germline V gives CDR1 MDHEN, CDR2 SYDVKM. This CDR3 spans 15 amino acids. Trimming took 2 bases from V and 3 from J; bases not matched to a gene: 4.

The chain combines TRBV6-5 with TRBJ2-5, with 8 bases matching TRBD2. In germline, CDR1 is MNHEY, CDR2 SVGAGI. This CDR3 has 14 residues. Trimming at V came to 8 bases and at J to 7 bases, leaving 12 bases not matched to a gene. CDR3 loop: CASRGGIGAWTQYF. In nucleotides, the CDR3 is TGTGCCAGCCGGGGGGGAATTGGGGCATGGACCCAGTACTTC.

This rearrangement joins TRBV11-2 to TRBJ2-1; D possibly corresponds to TRBD1 (5 bases). Germline V CDR1 and CDR2: SGHAT, FQNNGV. V was clipped by 11 bases and J by 15 bases, with 11 bases between them. This CDR3 contains 8 residues. This CDR3 reads CAPVRGFF. CDR3 DNA: TGTGCCCCCGTAAGGGGGTTCTTC.

This clone was counted only a few times. The chain uses TRBV5-1 and TRBJ2-1; 11 nucleotides align to TRBD2. V shed 4 bases and J 6 bases; nucleotides not matched to a gene: 6. CDR1 is SGHRS and CDR2 is YFSETQ in the germline V gene. The CDR3 totals 15 residues. The CDR3 DNA is TGCGCCAGCAGCGGAGGGACTAGCGGCGGCAATGAGCAGTTCTTC. Translated, it gives CASSGGTSGGNEQFF.

This sequence joins TRBV27 and TRBJ2-2; no clear D. Germline lookup yields CDR1 MNHEY and CDR2 SMNVEV (reference sequence). The CDR3 sequence is 13 residues long. The V end was cut by 8 bases, the J end by 4 bases, with 11 bases between. The CDR3 region has the DNA TGTGCCAGCGCTATTATAAGCACCGGGGAGCTGTTTTTT. It codes for CASAIISTGELFF.

This clone was observed a few times. This chain joins TRBV5-1 and TRBJ2-7; 9 nucleotides line up with TRBD1. The CDR3 is made up of 14 amino acids. Germline V gene data show CDR1 as SGHRS and CDR2 as YFSETQ. Germline trimming cut 3 bases from V and 2 bases from J; bases unmatched to any gene: 3. The CDR3 loop reads CASSWTGDPYEQYF. The CDR3 nucleotides are TGCGCCAGCAGCTGGACAGGGGACCCCTACGAGCAGTACTTC. Full variable domain (outside the CDR3, taken from reference TRBV5-1 and TRBJ2-7): KAGVTQTPRYLIKTRGQQVTLSCSPISGHRSVSWYQQTPGQGLQFLFEYFSETQRNKGNFPGRFSGRQFSNSRSEMNVSTLELGDSALYLCASSWTGDPYEQYFGPGTRLTVT.